The entry that follows covers one T cell receptor (beta chain) sequence. The CDR3 has 16 residues. The trim removed 4 bases at V and 5 bases at J, leaving 11 bases unmatched. Germline CDR1 SGHRS, CDR2 YFSETQ. Then a second PCR, running about 6 to 11 cycles, was carried out with a sample-barcoded 5' primer and a J-beta primer mix. TCRdb analysed the 5' RACE reads with MiXCR anew, one entry per CDR3 protein. Of roughly 2 million distinct CDR3 sequences listed, 49% are singletons. The sample belongs to a study of blood T cells in healthy people across ages. The sequence derives from a woman between 35 and 50 years old in good health. Source material: blood. This chain connects TRBV5-1 to TRBJ2-1; TRBD2 matches 8 bases. The CDR3 spells CASSLSVAGLNNEQFF. DNA for the CDR3: TGCGCCAGCAGCCTCTCAGTAGCGGGGCTTAACAATGAGCAGTTCTTC.